This T cell receptor (beta chain) was captured by sequencing in a study of blood T cell repertoires in COVID-19. Overall study context: Samples of COVID-19 (acute and convalescent) were obtained from the United States, Italy and Spain. PBMCs, B-cell-depleted T cells, or T cells were the source of the cDNA or gDNA that made up the material.

In the original workflow: Estimation of nucleated cell counts relied on the amplification of reference gene primers. The repertoire was sequenced with immunoSEQ multiplex PCR; TCRdb's copy has only in-frame clones and lacks some. That table supplies the V and J calls and clone size; D and trimming were determined from the DNA. Of 150,000 to 200,000 clones listed, more than 70% are singletons. V lost 5 bases and J 6 bases, leaving 27 bases between the germline ends. Germline V gives CDR1 SGHRS, CDR2 YFSETQ. The CDR3 contains 18 residues. Sequences were obtained from peripheral blood. The chain is built from TRBV5-1 and TRBJ2-1, with D perhaps matching TRBD2 (5 bases). The sequence came from a man aged 35 to 55 with active or convalescent COVID-19. For the CDR3, the DNA is TGCGCCAGCAGTTCCCCGGATAGGGTACTGGTTGGGAGCAATGAGCAGTTCTTC. This sequence encodes CASSSPDRVLVGSNEQFF. Based on the CDR3 plus reference TRBV5-1 and TRBJ2-1, the full variable domain is KAGVTQTPRYLIKTRGQQVTLSCSPISGHRSVSWYQQTPGQGLQFLFEYFSETQRNKGNFPGRFSGRQFSNSRSEMNVSTLELGDSALYLCASSSPDRVLVGSNEQFFGPGTRLTVL.